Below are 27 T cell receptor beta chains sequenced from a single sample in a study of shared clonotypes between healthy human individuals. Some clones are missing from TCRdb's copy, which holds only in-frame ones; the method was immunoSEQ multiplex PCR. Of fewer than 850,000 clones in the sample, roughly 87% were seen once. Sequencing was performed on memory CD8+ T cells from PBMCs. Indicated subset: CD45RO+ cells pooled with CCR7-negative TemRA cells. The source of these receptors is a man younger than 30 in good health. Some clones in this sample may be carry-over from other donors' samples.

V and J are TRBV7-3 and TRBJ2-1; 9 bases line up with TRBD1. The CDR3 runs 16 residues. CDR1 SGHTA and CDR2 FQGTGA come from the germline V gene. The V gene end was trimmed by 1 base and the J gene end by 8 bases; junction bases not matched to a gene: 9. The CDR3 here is CASSLSSLGTGYEQFF. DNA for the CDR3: TGTGCCAGCAGCTTAAGTTCTCTAGGGACAGGGTATGAGCAGTTCTTC. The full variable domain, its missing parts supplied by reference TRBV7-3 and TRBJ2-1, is GAGVSQTPSNKVTEKGKYVELRCDPISGHTALYWYRQSLGQGPEFLIYFQGTGAADDSGLPNDRFFAVRPEGSVSTLKIQRTERGDSAVYLCASSLSSLGTGYEQFFGPGTRLTVL.

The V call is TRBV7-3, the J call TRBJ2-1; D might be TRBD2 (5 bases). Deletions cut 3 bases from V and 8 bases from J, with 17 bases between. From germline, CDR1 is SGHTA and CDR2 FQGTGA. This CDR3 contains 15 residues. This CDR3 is CASSFKGLASYEQFF. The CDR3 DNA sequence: TGTGCCAGCAGCTTTAAGGGTCTAGCAAGCTATGAGCAGTTCTTC.

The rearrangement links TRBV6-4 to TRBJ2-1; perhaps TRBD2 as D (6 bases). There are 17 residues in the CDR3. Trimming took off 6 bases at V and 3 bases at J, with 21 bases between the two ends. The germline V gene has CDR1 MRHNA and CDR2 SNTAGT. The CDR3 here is CASRPDGGLGNYNEQFF. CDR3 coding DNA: TGTGCCAGCAGACCCGACGGGGGACTGGGGAACTACAATGAGCAGTTCTTC.

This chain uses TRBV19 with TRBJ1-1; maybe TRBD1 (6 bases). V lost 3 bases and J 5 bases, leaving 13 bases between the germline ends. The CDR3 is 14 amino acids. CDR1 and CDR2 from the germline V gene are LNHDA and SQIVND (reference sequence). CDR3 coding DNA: TGTGCCAGTAGTATCTCAGGGGATGGGACTGAAGCTTTCTTT. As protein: CASSISGDGTEAFF.

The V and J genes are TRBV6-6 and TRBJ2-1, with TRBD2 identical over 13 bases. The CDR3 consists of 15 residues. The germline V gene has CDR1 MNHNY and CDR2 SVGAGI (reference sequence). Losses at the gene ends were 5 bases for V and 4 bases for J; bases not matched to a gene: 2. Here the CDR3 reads CASSPLAGGYNEQFF. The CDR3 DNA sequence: TGTGCCAGCAGTCCACTAGCGGGAGGGTACAATGAGCAGTTCTTC.

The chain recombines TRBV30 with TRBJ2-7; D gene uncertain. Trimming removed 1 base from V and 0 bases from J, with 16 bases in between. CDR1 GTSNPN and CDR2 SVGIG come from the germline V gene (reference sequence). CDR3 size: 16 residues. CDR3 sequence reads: CAWSAPRIDRSYEQYF. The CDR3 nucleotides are TGTGCCTGGAGTGCCCCCAGGATCGATCGCTCCTACGAGCAGTACTTC. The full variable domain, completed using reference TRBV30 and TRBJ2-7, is SQTIHQWPATLVQPVGSPLSLECTVEGTSNPNLYWYRQAAGRGLQLLFYSVGIGQISSEVPQNLSASRPQDRQFILSSKKLLLSDSGFYLCAWSAPRIDRSYEQYFGPGTRLTVT.

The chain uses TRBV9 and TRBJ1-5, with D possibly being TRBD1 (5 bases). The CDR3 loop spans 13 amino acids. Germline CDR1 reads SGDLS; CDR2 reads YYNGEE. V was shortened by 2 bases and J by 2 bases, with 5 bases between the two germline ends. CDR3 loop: CASSVTGNQPQHF. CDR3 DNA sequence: TGTGCCAGCAGCGTGACAGGCAATCAGCCCCAGCATTTT.

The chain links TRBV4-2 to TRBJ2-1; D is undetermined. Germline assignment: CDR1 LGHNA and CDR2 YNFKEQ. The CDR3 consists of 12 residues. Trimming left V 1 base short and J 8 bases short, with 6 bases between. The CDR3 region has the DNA TGTGCCAGCAGCCAAGGCTTCGATGAGCAGTTCTTC. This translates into CASSQGFDEQFF.

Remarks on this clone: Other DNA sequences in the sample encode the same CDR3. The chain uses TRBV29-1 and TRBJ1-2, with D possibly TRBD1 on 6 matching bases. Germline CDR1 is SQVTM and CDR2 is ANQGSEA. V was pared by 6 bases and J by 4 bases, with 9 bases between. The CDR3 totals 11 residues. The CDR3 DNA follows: TGCAGCGTCAGGGGTTCCTATGGCTACACCTTC. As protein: CSVRGSYGYTF.

CDR3 loop: CASGQGGVGYTF. Written as DNA, the CDR3 is TGTGCCAGTGGACAGGGGGGAGTTGGCTACACCTTC. The chain uses TRBV19 and TRBJ1-2, with 10 bases aligning to TRBD1. Germline CDR1 is LNHDA and CDR2 is SQIVND (reference sequence). This CDR3 region has 12 residues. V dropped 8 bases and J dropped 7; count of bases not matched to a gene: 4. Full variable domain (missing parts from reference TRBV19 and TRBJ1-2): DGGITQSPKYLFRKEGQNVTLSCEQNLNHDAMYWYRQDPGQGLRLIYYSQIVNDFQKGDIAEGYSVSREKKESFPLTVTSAQKNPTAFYLCASGQGGVGYTFGSGTRLTVV.

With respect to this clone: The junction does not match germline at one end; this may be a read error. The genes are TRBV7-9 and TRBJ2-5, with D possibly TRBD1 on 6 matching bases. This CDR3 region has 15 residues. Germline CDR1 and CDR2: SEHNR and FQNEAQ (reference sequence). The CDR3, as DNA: TGTGCCAGCAGCCAGGGGTGGCAGTTCCAAGAGATCCAGTACTTC. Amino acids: CASSQGWQFQEIQYF.

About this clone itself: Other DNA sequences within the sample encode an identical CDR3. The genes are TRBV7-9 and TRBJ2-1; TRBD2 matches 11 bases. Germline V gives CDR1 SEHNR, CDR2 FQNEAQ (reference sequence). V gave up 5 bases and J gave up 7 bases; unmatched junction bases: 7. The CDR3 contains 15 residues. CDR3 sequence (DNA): TGTGCCAGCAGCCTACTAGCGGGAGTTGGTAATGAGCAGTTCTTC. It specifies CASSLLAGVGNEQFF.

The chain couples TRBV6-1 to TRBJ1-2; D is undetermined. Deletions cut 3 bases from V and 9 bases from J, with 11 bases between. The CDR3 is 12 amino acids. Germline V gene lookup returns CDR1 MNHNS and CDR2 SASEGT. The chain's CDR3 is CASSESGPSYTF. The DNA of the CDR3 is TGTGCCAGCAGTGAGTCCGGACCCAGCTACACCTTC.

In DNA, the CDR3 is TGTGCCAGTAGTTTCGGGGGCTCTGGGGCCAACGTCCTGACTTTC. Its translation is CASSFGGSGANVLTF. The genes are TRBV19 and TRBJ2-6, with a tentative D call TRBD2 (6 bases). The germline V gene has CDR1 LNHDA and CDR2 SQIVND (reference sequence). Trimming took 5 bases from V and 0 from J, leaving 8 bases between them. CDR3 length: 15 amino acids.

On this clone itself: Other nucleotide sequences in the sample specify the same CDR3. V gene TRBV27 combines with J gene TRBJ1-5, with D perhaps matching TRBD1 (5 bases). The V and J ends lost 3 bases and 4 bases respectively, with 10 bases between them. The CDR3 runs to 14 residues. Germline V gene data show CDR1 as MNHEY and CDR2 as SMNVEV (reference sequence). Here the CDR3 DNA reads TGTGCCAGCAGTTTTAGGGGCGGTAATCAGCCCCAGCATTTT. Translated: CASSFRGGNQPQHF.

In nucleotides, the CDR3 is TGCGCCAGCAGCCAAGAAGAGAGCGGGAGGGCGTTCTCCTACGAGCAGTACTTC. This translates into CASSQEESGRAFSYEQYF. V usage is TRBV4-3 and J usage is TRBJ2-7; 10 bases are shared with TRBD2. The CDR3 length is 18 residues. Germline CDR1 LGHNA, CDR2 YSLEER. After removal of 0 bases from V and 0 bases from J, the junction contained 8 bases not matched to a gene.

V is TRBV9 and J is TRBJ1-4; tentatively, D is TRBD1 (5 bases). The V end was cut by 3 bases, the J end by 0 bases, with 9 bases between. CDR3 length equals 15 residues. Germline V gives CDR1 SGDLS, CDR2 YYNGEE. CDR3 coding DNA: TGTGCCAGCAGCGAGGGGCAGGCAACTAATGAAAAACTGTTTTTT. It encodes CASSEGQATNEKLFF.

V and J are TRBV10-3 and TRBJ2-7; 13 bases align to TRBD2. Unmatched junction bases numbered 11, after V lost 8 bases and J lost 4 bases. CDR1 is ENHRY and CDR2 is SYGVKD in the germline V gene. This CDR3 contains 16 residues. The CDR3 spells CAIPAPLAGGRYEQYF. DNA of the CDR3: TGTGCCATCCCAGCCCCACTAGCGGGAGGGCGATACGAGCAGTACTTC.

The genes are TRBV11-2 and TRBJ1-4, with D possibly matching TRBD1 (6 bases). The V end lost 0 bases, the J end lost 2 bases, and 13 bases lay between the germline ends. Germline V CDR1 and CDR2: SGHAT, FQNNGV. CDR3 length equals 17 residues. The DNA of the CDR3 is TGTGCCAGCAGCTTAGATGGGGGGGCGCACACTAATGAAAAACTGTTTTTT. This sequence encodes CASSLDGGAHTNEKLFF.

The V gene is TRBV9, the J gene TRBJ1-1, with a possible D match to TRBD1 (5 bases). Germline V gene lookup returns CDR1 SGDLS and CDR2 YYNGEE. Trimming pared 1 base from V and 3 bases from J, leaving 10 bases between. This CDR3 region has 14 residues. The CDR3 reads CASSVRGPDTEAFF. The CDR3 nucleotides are TGTGCCAGCAGCGTAAGGGGCCCAGACACTGAAGCTTTCTTT.

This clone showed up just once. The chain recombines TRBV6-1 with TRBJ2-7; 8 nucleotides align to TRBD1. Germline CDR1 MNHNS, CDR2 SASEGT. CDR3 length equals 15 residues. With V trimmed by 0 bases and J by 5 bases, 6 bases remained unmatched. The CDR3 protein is CASSEARAGGHEQYF. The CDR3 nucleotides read TGTGCCAGCAGTGAAGCGCGGGCAGGGGGCCACGAGCAGTACTTC.

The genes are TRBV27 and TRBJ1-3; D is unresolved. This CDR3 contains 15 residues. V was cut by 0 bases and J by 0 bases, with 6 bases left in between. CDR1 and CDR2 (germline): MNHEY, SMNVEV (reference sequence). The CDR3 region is CASSLSQNSGNTIYF. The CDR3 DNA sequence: TGTGCCAGCAGTTTATCACAGAACTCTGGAAACACCATATATTTT.

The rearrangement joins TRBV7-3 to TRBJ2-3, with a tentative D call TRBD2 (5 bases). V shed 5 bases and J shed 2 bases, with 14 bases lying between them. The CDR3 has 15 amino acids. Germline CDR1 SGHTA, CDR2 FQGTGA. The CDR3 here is CASSPKGVTTDTQYF. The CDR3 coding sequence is TGTGCCAGCAGCCCCAAGGGAGTCACCACAGATACGCAGTATTTT.

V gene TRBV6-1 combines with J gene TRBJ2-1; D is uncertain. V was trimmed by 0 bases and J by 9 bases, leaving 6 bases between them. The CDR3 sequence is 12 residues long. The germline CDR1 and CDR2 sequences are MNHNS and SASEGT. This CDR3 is CASSEARIEQFF. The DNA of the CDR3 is TGTGCCAGCAGTGAAGCCAGGATTGAGCAGTTCTTC.

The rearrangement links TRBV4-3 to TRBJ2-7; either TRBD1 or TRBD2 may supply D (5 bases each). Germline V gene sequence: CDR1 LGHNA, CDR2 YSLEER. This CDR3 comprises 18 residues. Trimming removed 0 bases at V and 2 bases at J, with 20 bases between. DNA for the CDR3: TGCGCCAGCAGCCAAGACAGGACCGGGACCGAGTTTGCCTACGAGCAGTACTTC. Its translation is CASSQDRTGTEFAYEQYF.

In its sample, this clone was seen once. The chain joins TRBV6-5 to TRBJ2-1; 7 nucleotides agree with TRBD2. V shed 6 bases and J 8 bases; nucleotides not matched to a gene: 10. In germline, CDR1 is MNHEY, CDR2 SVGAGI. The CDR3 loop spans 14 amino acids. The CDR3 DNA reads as TGTGCCAGCAGCCTAACTAGCGAGGGCTATGAGCAGTTCTTC. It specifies CASSLTSEGYEQFF.

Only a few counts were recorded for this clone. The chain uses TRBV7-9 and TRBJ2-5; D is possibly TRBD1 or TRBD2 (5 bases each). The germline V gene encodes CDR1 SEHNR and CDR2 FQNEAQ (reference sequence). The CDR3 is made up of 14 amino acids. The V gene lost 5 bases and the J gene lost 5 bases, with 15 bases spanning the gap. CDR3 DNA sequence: TGTGCCAGCAGCCCCCCGGAAGGGACGGAGACCCAGTACTTC. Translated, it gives CASSPPEGTETQYF.